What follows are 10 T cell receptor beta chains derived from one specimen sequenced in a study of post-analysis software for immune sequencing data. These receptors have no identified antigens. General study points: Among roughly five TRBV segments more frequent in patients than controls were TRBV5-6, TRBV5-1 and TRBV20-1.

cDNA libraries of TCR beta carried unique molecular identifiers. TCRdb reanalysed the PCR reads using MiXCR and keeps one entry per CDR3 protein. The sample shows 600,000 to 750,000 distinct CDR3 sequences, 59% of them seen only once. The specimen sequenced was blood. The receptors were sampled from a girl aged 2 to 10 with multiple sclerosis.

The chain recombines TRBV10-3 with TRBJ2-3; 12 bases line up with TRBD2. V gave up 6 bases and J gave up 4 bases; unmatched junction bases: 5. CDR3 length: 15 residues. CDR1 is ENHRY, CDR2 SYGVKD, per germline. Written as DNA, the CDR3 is TGTGCCATCAGCTCGACTAGCGGGAGCTCAGATACGCAGTATTTT. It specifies CAISSTSGSSDTQYF.

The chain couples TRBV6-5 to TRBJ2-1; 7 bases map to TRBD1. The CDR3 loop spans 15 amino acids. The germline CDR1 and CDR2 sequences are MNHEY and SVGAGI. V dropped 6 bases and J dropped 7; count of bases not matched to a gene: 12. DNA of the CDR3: TGTGCCAGCAGGGGAAGAGACAGGGAAGTTAATGAGCAGTTCTTC. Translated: CASRGRDREVNEQFF.

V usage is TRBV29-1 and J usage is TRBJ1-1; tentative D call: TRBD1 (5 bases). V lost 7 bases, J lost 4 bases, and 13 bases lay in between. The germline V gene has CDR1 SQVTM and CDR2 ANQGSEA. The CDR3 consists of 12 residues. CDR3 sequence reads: CSGDPRSTEAFF. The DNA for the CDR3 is TGCAGCGGGGACCCGCGAAGCACTGAAGCTTTCTTT.

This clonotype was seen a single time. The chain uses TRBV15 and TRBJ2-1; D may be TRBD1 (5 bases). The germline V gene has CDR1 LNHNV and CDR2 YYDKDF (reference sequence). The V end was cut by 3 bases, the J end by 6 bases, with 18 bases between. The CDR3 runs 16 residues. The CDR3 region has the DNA TGTGCCACCAGCAGGAGCGCGGCCCCAGACAGCAATGAGCAGTTCTTC. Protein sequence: CATSRSAAPDSNEQFF.

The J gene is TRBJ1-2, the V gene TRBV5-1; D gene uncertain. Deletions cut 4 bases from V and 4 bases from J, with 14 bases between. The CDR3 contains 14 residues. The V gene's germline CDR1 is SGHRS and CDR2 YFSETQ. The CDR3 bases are TGCGCCAGCAGCCCACTGGACGCCGGCTATGGCTACACCTTC. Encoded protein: CASSPLDAGYGYTF.

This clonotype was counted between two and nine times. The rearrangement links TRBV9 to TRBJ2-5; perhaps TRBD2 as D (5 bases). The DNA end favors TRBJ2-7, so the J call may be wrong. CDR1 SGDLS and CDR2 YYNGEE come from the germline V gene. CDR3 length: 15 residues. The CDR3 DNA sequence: TGTGCCAGCAGCGTAGCTGGCGGGCTATGGGACGAGCAGTACTTC. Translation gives CASSVAGGLWDEQYF.

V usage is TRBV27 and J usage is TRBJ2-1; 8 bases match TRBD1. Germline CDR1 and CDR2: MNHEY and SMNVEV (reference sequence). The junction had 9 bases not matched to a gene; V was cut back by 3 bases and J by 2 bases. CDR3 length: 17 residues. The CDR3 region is CASSFTDREDTYNEQFF. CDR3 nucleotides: TGTGCCAGCAGTTTTACGGACAGGGAGGACACCTACAATGAGCAGTTCTTC.

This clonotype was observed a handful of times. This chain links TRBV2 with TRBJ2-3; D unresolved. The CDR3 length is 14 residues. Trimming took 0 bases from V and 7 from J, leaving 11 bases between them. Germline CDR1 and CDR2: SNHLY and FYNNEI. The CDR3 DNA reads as TGTGCCAGCAGTGAAGCGCCTCAAGTATATACGCAGTATTTT. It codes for CASSEAPQVYTQYF.

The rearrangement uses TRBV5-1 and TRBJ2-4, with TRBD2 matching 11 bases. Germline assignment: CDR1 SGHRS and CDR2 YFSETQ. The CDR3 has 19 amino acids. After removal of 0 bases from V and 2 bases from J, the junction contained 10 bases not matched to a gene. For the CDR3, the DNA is TGCGCCAGCAGCTTGGCGGTAGCGGGAGGGCCCGTGACCAAAAACATTCAGTACTTC. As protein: CASSLAVAGGPVTKNIQYF.

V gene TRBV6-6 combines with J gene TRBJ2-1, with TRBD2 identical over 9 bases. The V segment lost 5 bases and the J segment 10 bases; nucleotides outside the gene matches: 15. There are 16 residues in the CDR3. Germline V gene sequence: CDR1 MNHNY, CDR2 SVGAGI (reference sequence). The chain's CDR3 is CASSRPHSREGLEQFF. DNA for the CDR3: TGTGCCAGCAGTCGCCCTCACTCGCGGGAGGGCCTAGAGCAGTTCTTC.